This T cell receptor (beta chain) emerged from a study of blood T cell repertoires in COVID-19. Across the study: From T cells, B-cell-depleted T cells, or PBMCs came the material, which was cDNA or gDNA.

CDR3 size: 15 residues. Germline lookup yields CDR1 MNHEY and CDR2 SVGAGI. J lost 1 base, V lost 9 bases, and 5 bases had no gene match. The method was immunoSEQ multiplex PCR; TCRdb's version includes in-frame clones alone and lacks a portion of them. Altogether around 250,000 clones are present, roughly 88% being singletons, with the ten largest covering about 3%. V usage is TRBV6-5 and J usage is TRBJ1-3, with TRBD1 matching 11 bases. This receptor was taken from a young woman with active or convalescent COVID-19. The source material was peripheral blood. CDR3 in DNA: TGTGCCAGTAGGGGACAGGGGGTTTCTGGAAACACCATATATTTT. Its translation is CASRGQGVSGNTIYF.